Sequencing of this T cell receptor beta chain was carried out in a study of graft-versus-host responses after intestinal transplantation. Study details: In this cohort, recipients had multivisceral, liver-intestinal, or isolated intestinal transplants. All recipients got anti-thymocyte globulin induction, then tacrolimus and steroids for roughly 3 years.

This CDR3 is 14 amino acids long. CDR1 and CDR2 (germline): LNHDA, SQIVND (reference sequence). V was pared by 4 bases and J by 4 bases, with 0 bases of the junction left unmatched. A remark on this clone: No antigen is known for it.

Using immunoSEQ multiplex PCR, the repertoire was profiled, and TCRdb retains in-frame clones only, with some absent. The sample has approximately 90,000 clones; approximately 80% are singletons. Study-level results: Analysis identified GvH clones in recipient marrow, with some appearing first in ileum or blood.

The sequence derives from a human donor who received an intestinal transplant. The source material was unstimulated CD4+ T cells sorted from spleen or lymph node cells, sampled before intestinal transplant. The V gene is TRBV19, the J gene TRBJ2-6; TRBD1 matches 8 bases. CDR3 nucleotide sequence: TGTGCCAGTAGTAGGGACAGGGGGGCCAACGTCCTGACTTTC. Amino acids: CASSRDRGANVLTF.